Listed here are 17 T cell receptor beta chains from one sample, sequenced in a study of blood T cell repertoires in COVID-19. Clones were read by immunoSEQ multiplex PCR, and TCRdb kept only the in-frame ones, dropping some. The sample has about 150,000 clones, 75% to 85% seen once. Material for sequencing was peripheral blood. Receptor source: a man aged 60 to 75 with acute or convalescent COVID-19.

The J gene is TRBJ2-3, the V gene TRBV11-2; D might be TRBD2 (6 bases). V was pared by 3 bases and J by 1 base, with 8 bases between. The CDR3 is made up of 14 amino acids. Germline CDR1 reads SGHAT; CDR2 reads FQNNGV. The CDR3 sequence is CASSFLAGTDTQYF. Here the CDR3 DNA reads TGTGCCAGCAGCTTTTTAGCGGGCACAGATACGCAGTATTTT.

The chain employs TRBV2 and TRBJ1-2, with unresolved D. The CDR3 loop spans 11 amino acids. The germline V gene has CDR1 SNHLY and CDR2 FYNNEI. V was cut by 4 bases and J by 7 bases, with 7 bases left in between. The CDR3 coding sequence is TGTGCCAGCAGTGCGGTTCGTGGCTACACCTTC. Its translation is CASSAVRGYTF.

V gene TRBV5-1 combines with J gene TRBJ1-2, with D possibly being TRBD1 (5 bases). This CDR3 is built from 16 residues. Trimming left V 4 bases short and J 4 bases short, with 20 bases between. Germline V gives CDR1 SGHRS, CDR2 YFSETQ. CDR3 loop: CASSPRQQLVGYGYTF. The CDR3 DNA is TGCGCCAGCAGCCCTCGACAGCAGTTGGTGGGCTATGGCTACACCTTC. The variable domain in full, completed from reference TRBV5-1 and TRBJ1-2, reads KAGVTQTPRYLIKTRGQQVTLSCSPISGHRSVSWYQQTPGQGLQFLFEYFSETQRNKGNFPGRFSGRQFSNSRSEMNVSTLELGDSALYLCASSPRQQLVGYGYTFGSGTRLTVV.

The chain recombines TRBV9 with TRBJ1-3; D might be TRBD1 (6 bases). Germline CDR1 is SGDLS and CDR2 is YYNGEE. The CDR3 has 13 residues. Deletions cut 4 bases from V and 8 bases from J, with 13 bases between. CDR3 region: CASSFSRGDTIYF. CDR3 nucleotides: TGTGCCAGCAGCTTTTCCAGGGGAGACACCATATATTTT.

This clone was seen once. The V call is TRBV10-3, the J call TRBJ2-3, with 11 nucleotides matching TRBD2. Per germline, CDR1 ENHRY and CDR2 SYGVKD. Losses at the gene ends were 2 bases for V and 0 bases for J; bases not matched to a gene: 10. The length of the CDR3 is 19 residues. As DNA, the CDR3 is TGTGCCATCAGTGAGACAGCTAGCGGGAGGACTACTAGCACAGATACGCAGTATTTT. Protein: CAISETASGRTTSTDTQYF.

The chain joins TRBV5-5 to TRBJ1-1; D is unclear. CDR3 length: 15 amino acids. V was trimmed by 3 bases and J by 0 bases, leaving 12 bases between them. Germline-derived CDR1 and CDR2 are SGHKS and YYEKEE (reference sequence). The CDR3 loop is CASSYSGGMNTEAFF. The CDR3 nucleotides read TGTGCCAGCAGCTACTCGGGAGGGATGAACACTGAAGCTTTCTTT.

The gene calls are TRBV6-5 and TRBJ1-6, with 10 bases aligning to TRBD1. Unmatched junction bases numbered 4, after V lost 4 bases and J lost 7 bases. This CDR3 contains 15 residues. Germline V CDR1 and CDR2: MNHEY, SVGAGI. CDR3 nucleotides: TGTGCCAGCAGTTTGACAGGGGGCAAAAATTCACCCCTCCACTTT. Its translation: CASSLTGGKNSPLHF.

The chain carries TRBV6-6 and TRBJ1-2; 7 bases line up with TRBD1. Germline values: CDR1 MNHNY, CDR2 SVGAGI (reference sequence). Trimming removed 5 bases from V and 0 bases from J; junction bases left unmatched: 3. The CDR3 is made up of 14 amino acids. This chain's CDR3 is CASSPGQANYGYTF. CDR3 sequence (DNA): TGTGCCAGCAGTCCCGGACAGGCTAACTATGGCTACACCTTC.

The chain carries TRBV28 and TRBJ1-5; D remains unclear. Trimming removed 6 bases from V and 6 bases from J, with 6 bases in between. This CDR3 has 11 residues. Germline lookup yields CDR1 MDHEN and CDR2 SYDVKM. Written as DNA, the CDR3 is TGTGCCAGCAGATCGGGTCAGCCCCAGCATTTT. Translated, it gives CASRSGQPQHF.

The chain has TRBV7-9 and TRBJ2-2; 10 positions match TRBD2. The junction had 3 bases not matched to a gene; V was cut back by 2 bases and J by 0 bases. The CDR3 extends over 17 amino acids. Germline lookup yields CDR1 SEHNR and CDR2 FQNEAQ (reference sequence). CDR3 coding DNA: TGTGCCAGCAGCTTAACCCTAGCGGGAGCGAACACCGGGGAGCTGTTTTTT. This codes for CASSLTLAGANTGELFF.

V and J are TRBV19 and TRBJ1-4; tentatively, D is TRBD1 (5 bases). Trimming left V 3 bases short and J 0 bases short, with 14 bases between. This CDR3 region has 17 residues. From germline, CDR1 is LNHDA and CDR2 SQIVND (reference sequence). The CDR3 DNA sequence: TGTGCCAGTAGTATTGTTAACAGGTTGACAACTAATGAAAAACTGTTTTTT. It yields the protein CASSIVNRLTTNEKLFF. Complete variable domain (other parts from reference TRBV19 and TRBJ1-4): DGGITQSPKYLFRKEGQNVTLSCEQNLNHDAMYWYRQDPGQGLRLIYYSQIVNDFQKGDIAEGYSVSREKKESFPLTVTSAQKNPTAFYLCASSIVNRLTTNEKLFFGSGTQLSVL.

The chain uses TRBV30 and TRBJ2-7; TRBD2 matches at 13 bases. V lost 4 bases and J lost 1; bases outside the gene matches: 10. Germline V gene data show CDR1 as GTSNPN and CDR2 as SVGIG (reference sequence). There are 17 residues in the CDR3. The CDR3 loop is CAWMGTSGIVLSYEQYF. CDR3 DNA sequence: TGTGCCTGGATGGGGACTAGCGGGATCGTTTTATCCTACGAGCAGTACTTC.

The chain is built from TRBV18 and TRBJ2-7; no reliable D call. Germline V gene data show CDR1 as KGHSH and CDR2 as LQKENI. The CDR3 runs 13 residues. V lost 6 bases and J 3 bases, leaving 12 bases between the germline ends. CDR3 residues: CASSEQSLYEQYF. The CDR3 DNA reads TGTGCCAGCTCGGAACAGTCGCTCTACGAGCAGTACTTC.

This chain connects TRBV6-4 to TRBJ2-7, with unresolved D. Germline V gene sequence: CDR1 MRHNA, CDR2 SNTAGT. Between the trimmed V and J ends, which lost 8 bases and 3 bases, there was a span of 8 bases. CDR3 length equals 11 residues. CDR3 sequence: CASQRSYEQYF. CDR3 sequence (DNA): TGTGCCAGCCAGAGGAGCTACGAGCAGTACTTC.

The chain carries TRBV19 and TRBJ2-5; maybe TRBD1 (6 bases). The V and J ends lost 5 bases and 1 base respectively, with 11 bases between them. Germline V gives CDR1 LNHDA, CDR2 SQIVND (reference sequence). The CDR3 runs 14 residues. The CDR3 DNA sequence: TGTGCCAGTAGTCTACAGGGACCCCAAGAGACCCAGTACTTC. It codes for CASSLQGPQETQYF.

J is TRBJ2-3 and V is TRBV12-3 or TRBV12-4; the match to TRBD2 covers 7 bases. The CDR3 consists of 13 residues. Trimming at V came to 10 bases and at J to 2 bases, leaving 6 bases not matched to a gene. The chain's CDR3 is CATRLAVTDTQYF. The CDR3 nucleotides read TGTGCCACCCGGCTAGCGGTCACAGATACGCAGTATTTT.

The J gene is TRBJ1-2, the V gene TRBV4-3; 7 bases agree with TRBD1. This CDR3 is built from 14 residues. The trim removed 4 bases at V and 3 bases at J, leaving 5 bases unmatched. Germline values: CDR1 LGHNA, CDR2 YSLEER. CDR3 DNA sequence: TGCGCCAGCAGCCCCCTTGACAGGGACTATGGCTACACCTTC. Translating it yields CASSPLDRDYGYTF.